One and the same sample provided the 9 T cell receptor beta chains below, sequenced in a study of T cell repertoires in cytomegalovirus infection. These receptors' targets are unknown. Using its own MiXCR run on the reads, TCRdb lists one record per CDR3 protein. Here the sample spans approximately 1,000,000 distinct CDR3 sequences, approximately 33% being singletons. The sample here was cultured CD8+ T cells from PBMCs, taken from culture after CMV antigen stimulation. These receptors came from a human donor in good health (CMV status not recorded). Some clones in this sample may be carry-over from other donors' samples.

This clonotype was seen many times. The V call is TRBV7-2, the J call TRBJ2-1; 12 nucleotides agree with TRBD2. Germline lookup yields CDR1 SGHTA and CDR2 FQGNSA. CDR3 length: 18 residues. V shed 1 base and J 4 bases; nucleotides not matched to a gene: 8. The CDR3: CASSLVALAGGRYNEQFF. CDR3 nucleotide sequence: TGTGCCAGCAGCTTAGTAGCTCTAGCGGGGGGGCGGTACAATGAGCAGTTCTTC.

Points on this clonotype: Given a much more abundant clone one base away, this may be a read error. This sequence joins TRBV6-5 and TRBJ1-1, with TRBD1 matching over 7 bases. CDR3 size: 13 residues. V shed 6 bases and J 4 bases; nucleotides not matched to a gene: 5. Germline lookup yields CDR1 MNHEY and CDR2 SVGAGI. For the CDR3, the DNA is TGTGCCAGCAGACTCGGGACAGTCACTGAAGCTTTCTTT. Residues: CASRLGTVTEAFF.

The chain is built from TRBV7-3 and TRBJ2-1; 9 bases are shared with TRBD2. V was clipped by 6 bases and J by 4 bases; unmatched bases: 10. The CDR3 is 16 amino acids. CDR1 and CDR2 from the germline V gene are SGHTA and FQGTGA. CDR3 protein: CASSSGAGGVYNEQFF. As DNA, the CDR3 is TGTGCCAGCAGTAGCGGGGCGGGGGGGGTATACAATGAGCAGTTCTTC. The full variable domain, its missing parts supplied by reference TRBV7-3 and TRBJ2-1, is GAGVSQTPSNKVTEKGKYVELRCDPISGHTALYWYRQSLGQGPEFLIYFQGTGAADDSGLPNDRFFAVRPEGSVSTLKIQRTERGDSAVYLCASSSGAGGVYNEQFFGPGTRLTVL.

This clonotype was counted only a few times. V is TRBV6-1 and J is TRBJ1-6; the match to TRBD1 covers 8 bases. CDR3 size: 16 residues. Germline V lookup: CDR1 MNHNS, CDR2 SASEGT. Losses at the gene ends were 5 bases for V and 5 bases for J; bases not matched to a gene: 8. CDR3 DNA: TGTGCCAGCAGTTATGGGACAGGCCTTGATAATTCACCCCTCCACTTT. As protein: CASSYGTGLDNSPLHF.

The V call is TRBV27, the J call TRBJ2-1; 10 nucleotides match TRBD2. Trimming cost V 4 bases and J 4 bases; bases outside gene matches: 7. The CDR3 consists of 16 residues. The germline CDR1 and CDR2 sequences are MNHEY and SMNVEV (reference sequence). The CDR3 DNA follows: TGTGCCAGCAGTTCCTCTAGCGGGGGAGATTACAATGAGCAGTTCTTC. Translation: CASSSSSGGDYNEQFF.

The chain carries TRBV4-1 and TRBJ2-4; D is perhaps TRBD2 (6 bases). Germline V CDR1 and CDR2: MGHRA, YSYEKL. Trimming cost V 1 base and J 9 bases, with 16 bases left between them. The CDR3 is made up of 15 amino acids. As DNA, the CDR3 is TGCGCCAGCAGCCAAGTGCGGGGCCAGGGAGTCATTCAGTACTTC. This encodes CASSQVRGQGVIQYF.

This chain uses TRBV7-6 with TRBJ2-5; TRBD1 agrees at 9 bases. Losses at the gene ends were 4 bases for V and 2 bases for J; bases not matched to a gene: 11. Per the germline V gene, CDR1 is SGHVS and CDR2 is FNYEAQ. The CDR3 runs 17 residues. CDR3 nucleotide sequence: TGTGCCAGCAGCTCCTATGGACAGGGGAGGTGGCAAGAGACCCAGTACTTC. Translating it yields CASSSYGQGRWQETQYF.

Ten or more counts support this clonotype. The junction differs from germline at one of its ends, possibly a read error. The genes are TRBV7-9 and TRBJ2-5; 9 bases are shared with TRBD2. CDR1 and CDR2 from the germline V gene are SEHNR and FQNEAQ (reference sequence). The CDR3 is 15 amino acids. This CDR3 reads CASSGTSPSQVTQYF. CDR3 sequence (DNA): TGTGCCAGCAGCGGGACTAGCCCCTCCCAAGTGACCCAGTACTTC.

The chain couples TRBV6-2 or TRBV6-3 to TRBJ1-1, with a tentative D call TRBD1 (6 bases). Between the trimmed V and J ends, which lost 5 bases and 8 bases, there was a span of 21 bases. The V gene's germline CDR1 is MNHEY and CDR2 SVGEGT. CDR3 length: 15 residues. CDR3 coding DNA: TGTGCCAGCAGTCGGCTGGACAGTAATTTTGAGGAAGCTTTCTTT. This encodes CASSRLDSNFEEAFF.